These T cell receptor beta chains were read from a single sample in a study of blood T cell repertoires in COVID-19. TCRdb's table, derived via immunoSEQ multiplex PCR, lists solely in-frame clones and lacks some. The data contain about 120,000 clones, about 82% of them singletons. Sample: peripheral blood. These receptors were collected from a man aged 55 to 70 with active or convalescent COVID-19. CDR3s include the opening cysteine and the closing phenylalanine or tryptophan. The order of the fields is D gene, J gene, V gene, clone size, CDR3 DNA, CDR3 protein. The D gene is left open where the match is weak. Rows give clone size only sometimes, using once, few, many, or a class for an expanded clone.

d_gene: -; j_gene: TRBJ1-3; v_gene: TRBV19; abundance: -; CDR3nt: TGTGCCAGTAGTATTGCAGGGGACCTCTCTGGAAACACCATATATTTT; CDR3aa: CASSIAGDLSGNTIYF
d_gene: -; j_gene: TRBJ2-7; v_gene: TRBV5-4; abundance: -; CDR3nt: TGTGCCAGCAGCTCGAAAGGAAATAGCGGTAGGGACTCCTACGAGCAGTACTTC; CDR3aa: CASSSKGNSGRDSYEQYF
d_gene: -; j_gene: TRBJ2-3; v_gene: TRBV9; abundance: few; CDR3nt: TGTGCCAGCAGCGTAGCAGGGTTCGGCACAGATACGCAGTATTTT; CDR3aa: CASSVAGFGTDTQYF
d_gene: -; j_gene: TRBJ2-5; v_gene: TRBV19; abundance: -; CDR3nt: TGTGCCAGTAGTACGGCGTCCCAAGCGGGCGGAGAGACCCAGTACTTC; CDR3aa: CASSTASQAGGETQYF
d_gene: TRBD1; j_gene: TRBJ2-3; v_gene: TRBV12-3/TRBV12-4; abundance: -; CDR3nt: TGTGCCAGTCACAGGGGAATGGCGGATACGCAGTATTTT; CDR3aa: CASHRGMADTQYF
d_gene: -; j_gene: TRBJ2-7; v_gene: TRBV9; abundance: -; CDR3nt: TGTTCAGGGATCTACGAGCAGTACTTC; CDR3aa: CSGIYEQYF
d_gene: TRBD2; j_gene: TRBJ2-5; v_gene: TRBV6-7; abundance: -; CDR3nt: TGTGCCAGCAGCCCCCCGCCGGGAGGTCAGGAGACCCAGTACTTC; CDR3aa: CASSPPPGGQETQYF
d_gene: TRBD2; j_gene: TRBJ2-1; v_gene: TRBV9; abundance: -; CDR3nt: TGTGCCAGCAGCGGCGGATTAGGCGGGGGGCCTCGGGGAAATGAGCAGTTCTTC; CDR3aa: CASSGGLGGGPRGNEQFF
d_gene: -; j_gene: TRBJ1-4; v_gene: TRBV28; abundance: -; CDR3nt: TGTGCCAGCAGATCCGACGGGGCAACTAATGAAAAACTGTTTTTT; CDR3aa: CASRSDGATNEKLFF
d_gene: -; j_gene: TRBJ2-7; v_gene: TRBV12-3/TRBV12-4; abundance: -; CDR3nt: TGTGCCAGCAGTCCATACAGGGCCTACGAGCAGTACTTC; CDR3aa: CASSPYRAYEQYF
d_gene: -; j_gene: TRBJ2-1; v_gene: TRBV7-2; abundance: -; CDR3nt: TGTGCCAGCAGCTTAGACCCAGCGGCCTCCTCCTACAATGAGCAGTTCTTC; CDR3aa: CASSLDPAASSYNEQFF
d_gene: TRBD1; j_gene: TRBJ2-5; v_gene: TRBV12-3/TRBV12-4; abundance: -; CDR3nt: TGTGCCAGCAGTTGGAGGGACAGGGCGACCCAGTACTTC; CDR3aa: CASSWRDRATQYF
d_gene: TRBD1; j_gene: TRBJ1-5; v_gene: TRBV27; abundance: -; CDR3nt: TGTGCCAGCAGGAGACAGGGAGAACAGCCCCAGCATTTT; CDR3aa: CASRRQGEQPQHF
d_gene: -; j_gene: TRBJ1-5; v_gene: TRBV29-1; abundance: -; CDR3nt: TGCAGCGTTGGAGGGAGCAATCAGCCCCAGCATTTT; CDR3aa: CSVGGSNQPQHF
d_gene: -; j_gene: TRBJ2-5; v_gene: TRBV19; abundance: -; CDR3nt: TGTGCCAGTGGGAGGATACAAGAGACCCAGTACTTC; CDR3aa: CASGRIQETQYF
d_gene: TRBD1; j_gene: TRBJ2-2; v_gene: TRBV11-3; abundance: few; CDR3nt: TGTGCCAGCAGCCCGACAGGGGGCATCGGGGAGCTGTTTTTT; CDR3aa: CASSPTGGIGELFF
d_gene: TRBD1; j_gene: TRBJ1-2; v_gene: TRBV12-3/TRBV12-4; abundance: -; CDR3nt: TGTGCCAGCACCTACCAGGGGGCGCGGGGCTACACCTTC; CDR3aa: CASTYQGARGYTF
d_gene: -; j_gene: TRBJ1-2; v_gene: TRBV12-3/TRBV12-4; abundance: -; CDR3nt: TGTGCCAGCAGTCTGGGAGATGGCTACACCTTC; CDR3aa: CASSLGDGYTF
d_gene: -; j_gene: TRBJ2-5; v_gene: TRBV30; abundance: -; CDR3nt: TGTGCCTGGAGTGGGGATTTCGGACAGCAAGAGACCCAGTACTTC; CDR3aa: CAWSGDFGQQETQYF
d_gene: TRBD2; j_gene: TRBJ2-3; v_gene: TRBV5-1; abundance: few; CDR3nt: TGCGCCAGCAGCTTGGGGACTAGCGGGAGTTTAGATACGCAGTATTTT; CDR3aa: CASSLGTSGSLDTQYF
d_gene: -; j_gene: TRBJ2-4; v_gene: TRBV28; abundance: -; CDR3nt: TGTGCCAGCATCGGGGATCTGGCGGAAAACATTCAGTACTTC; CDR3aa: CASIGDLAENIQYF
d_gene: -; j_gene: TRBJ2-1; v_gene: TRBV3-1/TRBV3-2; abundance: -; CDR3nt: TGTGCCAGCAGCCATAGTAGTTGGGGGGATGAGCAGTTCTTC; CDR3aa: CASSHSSWGDEQFF
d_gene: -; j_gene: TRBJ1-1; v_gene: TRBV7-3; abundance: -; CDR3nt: TGTGCCAGCAGCCGTGGACTCACCGGAGGGGCTGAAGCTTTCTTT; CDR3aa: CASSRGLTGGAEAFF
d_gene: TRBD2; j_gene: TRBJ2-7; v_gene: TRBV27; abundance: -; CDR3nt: TGTGCCAGCAGGAGATCAGGGACTAGCGGGAGCTACGAGCAGTACTTC; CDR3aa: CASRRSGTSGSYEQYF
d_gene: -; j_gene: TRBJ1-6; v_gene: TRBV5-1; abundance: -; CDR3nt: TGCGCCAGCAGCTTGAGCAATAATTCACCCCTCCACTTT; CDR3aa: CASSLSNNSPLHF
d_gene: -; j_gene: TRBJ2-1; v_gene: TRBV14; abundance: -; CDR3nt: TGTGCCAGCAGCTACTCCTACAATGAGCAGTTCTTC; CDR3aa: CASSYSYNEQFF
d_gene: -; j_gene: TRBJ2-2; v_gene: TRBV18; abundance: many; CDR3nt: TGTGCCAGCTCGCCAGGACAGATGAAAACCGGGGAGCTGTTTTTT; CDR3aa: CASSPGQMKTGELFF
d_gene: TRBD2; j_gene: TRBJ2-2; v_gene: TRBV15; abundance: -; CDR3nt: TGTGCCACCAGCAGAGATCCGGGGGGAGTAACCGGGGAGCTGTTTTTT; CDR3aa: CATSRDPGGVTGELFF
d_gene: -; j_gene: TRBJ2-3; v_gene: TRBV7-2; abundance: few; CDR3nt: TGTGCCAGCAGCTTAAGGAGATCCCCAGATACGCAGTATTTT; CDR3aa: CASSLRRSPDTQYF
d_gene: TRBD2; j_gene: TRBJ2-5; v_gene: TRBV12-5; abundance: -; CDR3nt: TGTGCTAGTGCCGATCGGGGAGGGCCCCAAGGAGAGACCCAGTACTTC; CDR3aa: CASADRGGPQGETQYF
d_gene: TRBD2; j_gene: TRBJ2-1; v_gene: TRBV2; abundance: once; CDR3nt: TGTGCCAGCAGTGAGGGCGGGAGCTCCTACAATGAGCAGTTCTTC; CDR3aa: CASSEGGSSYNEQFF
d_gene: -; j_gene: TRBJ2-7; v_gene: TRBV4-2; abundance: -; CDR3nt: TGTGCCAGCAGCGACACCCAGGGGACCAACTCCGGATCCGAGCAGTACTTC; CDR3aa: CASSDTQGTNSGSEQYF
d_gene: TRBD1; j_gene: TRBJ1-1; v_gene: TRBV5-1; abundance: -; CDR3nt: TGCGCCAGCAGCTTGATCTCGACAGGGGGAGCTACTGAAGCTTTCTTT; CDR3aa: CASSLISTGGATEAFF
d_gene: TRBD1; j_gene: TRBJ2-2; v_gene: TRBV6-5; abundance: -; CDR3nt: TGTGCCAGCAGCAGGACAGGCCCCCACACCGGGGAGCTGTTTTTT; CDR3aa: CASSRTGPHTGELFF
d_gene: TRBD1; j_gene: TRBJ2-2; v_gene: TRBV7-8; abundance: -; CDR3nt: TGTGCCAGCAGCCCGGACAGGGGGAGTTTCATAGCGGGCACCGGGGAGCTGTTTTTT; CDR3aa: CASSPDRGSFIAGTGELFF
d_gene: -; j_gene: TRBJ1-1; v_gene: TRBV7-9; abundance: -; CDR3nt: TGTGCCAGCAGCCTCGGACAGCCCAATTTGAACACTGAAGCTTTCTTT; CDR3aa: CASSLGQPNLNTEAFF
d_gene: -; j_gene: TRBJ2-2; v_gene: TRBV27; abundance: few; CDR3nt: TGTGCCAGCAGTAGTACTAGCTACGGGACCGGGGAGCTGTTTTTT; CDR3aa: CASSSTSYGTGELFF
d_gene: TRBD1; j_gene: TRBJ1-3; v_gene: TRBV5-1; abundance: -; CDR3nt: TGCGCCAGCAGCACTGGGACAGCTGTCTCTGGAAACACCATATATTTT; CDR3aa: CASSTGTAVSGNTIYF
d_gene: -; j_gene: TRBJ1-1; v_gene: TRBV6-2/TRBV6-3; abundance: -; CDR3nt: TGTGCCAGCAGCAGAGTTATGAACACTGAAGCTTTCTTT; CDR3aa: CASSRVMNTEAFF
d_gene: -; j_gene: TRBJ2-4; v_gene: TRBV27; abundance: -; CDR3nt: TGTGCCAGCAGTCTCGTGATGGGAGGGGGGAACATTCAGTACTTC; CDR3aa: CASSLVMGGGNIQYF